This entry is about one T cell receptor beta chain. The V end was cut by 7 bases, the J end by 2 bases, with 9 bases between. The CDR3 runs to 13 residues. CDR1 and CDR2 (germline): SNHLY, FYNNEI. TCRdb's copy holds only in-frame clones and misses some; the assay was immunoSEQ multiplex PCR. The sample consists of tens of thousands of clones, around 82% of them appearing once. The treatment was: randomized to nivolumab then ipilimumab (arm A) or the reverse (arm B). Sorted cells were live CD3+CD8+, lacking CD19 and CD56, from PBMCs. The data stem from a study of sequential checkpoint blockade in melanoma. Across the whole study: Both treatment sequences were followed by maintenance nivolumab.

The sample in question was CD8+ T cells sorted from blood (inferred from file names), obtained from a patient given nivolumab and ipilimumab in sequence. This receptor was obtained from a human donor with melanoma. The chain recombines TRBV2 with TRBJ1-5, with D possibly being TRBD1 (5 bases). Written as DNA, the CDR3 is TGTGCCAGCACCCAGGGTGGCAATCAGCCCCAGCATTTT. The encoded protein is CASTQGGNQPQHF.